These T cell receptor beta chains were read from a single sample in a study of cytomegalovirus exposure and HLA in healthy donors. The repertoire was sequenced with immunoSEQ multiplex PCR; TCRdb's copy has only in-frame clones and lacks some. Of 130,000 to 150,000 clones listed, about 70% are singletons. Sample: PBMCs. The receptors shown here come from a man aged 18 to 30 in good health and CMV-seronegative. CDR3s leave out the opening cysteine and the closing phenylalanine or tryptophan. A D gene is named only where the DNA matches it firmly.

d_gene,v_gene,j_gene,CDR3aa
TRBD2,TRBV19,TRBJ2-1,ASSIDQWRGAAYNEQF
TRBD1,TRBV4-1,TRBJ2-2,ASSRVTGTGGNTGELF
TRBD1,TRBV5-1,TRBJ2-1,ASSSGQVSYNEQF
-,TRBV4-1,TRBJ1-5,ASSPSWPSNQPQH
TRBD1,TRBV2,TRBJ1-5,ASGGGQGNQPQH
-,TRBV7-9,TRBJ2-5,ASSLEARWETQY
TRBD1,TRBV2,TRBJ1-1,ASRAGQVSAF
-,TRBV6-1,TRBJ2-7,ASSEFGAPVYEQY
-,TRBV18,TRBJ1-1,ASSPYPDFTEAF
-,TRBV29-1,TRBJ1-1,SVEPGSYAEAF
TRBD2,TRBV30,TRBJ2-1,AWSRGDNEQF
TRBD1,TRBV5-1,-,ASSLAVTGGSEQY
TRBD2,TRBV19,TRBJ2-2,ASNGGRANTGELF
-,TRBV2,TRBJ2-2,ASSEGRGIGELF
TRBD2,TRBV6-6,TRBJ2-5,ASSYPSGRAGETQY
-,TRBV5-4,TRBJ2-7,ASSLAGRYEQY
TRBD1,TRBV19,TRBJ1-1,ASRTGDRGHTEAF
-,TRBV4-1,TRBJ2-7,ASSLQQGTAYEQY
TRBD2,TRBV7-9,TRBJ2-2,ASSPAGGMGPGELF
TRBD1,TRBV25-1,TRBJ2-3,ASSEYPGGLGDTQY
TRBD1,TRBV7-2,TRBJ1-1,ASSVDRAWGEAF
-,TRBV5-5,TRBJ2-7,ASSFRAAHEQY
-,TRBV25-1,TRBJ2-4,ASSERGAGYLAKNIQY
TRBD2,TRBV18,TRBJ2-1,ASSPKGLVSSYNEQF
-,TRBV2,TRBJ2-3,ASSETTLEADTQY
TRBD2,TRBV5-1,TRBJ2-3,ASSLARTSGSTTDTQY
TRBD1,TRBV5-4,TRBJ1-2,ASTTGDYGYT
-,TRBV10-2,TRBJ1-5,ASTNSNQPQH
TRBD1,TRBV7-3,TRBJ1-6,ASSADRAYNSPLH
-,TRBV28,TRBJ2-7,ASSLGLYEQY
-,TRBV29-1,TRBJ2-3,SGGRGVSTDTQY
TRBD1,TRBV19,TRBJ2-3,ASWDRVTDTQY
-,TRBV19,TRBJ2-7,ASSLDSLTYEQY
-,TRBV2,TRBJ1-2,ASRAGHQPNYGYT
-,TRBV4-1,TRBJ2-5,ASSVTPRGETQY
TRBD2,TRBV6-1,TRBJ2-7,ASSARTSGGGVYEQY
-,TRBV14,TRBJ2-4,ASSPHASGKNIQY
-,TRBV6-1,TRBJ2-7,ASSGRLLYEQY
TRBD2,TRBV30,TRBJ2-1,AFTSGTFYNEQF
TRBD1,TRBV9,TRBJ2-2,ASSPGQTNTGELF
TRBD2,TRBV13,TRBJ2-7,ASSLGVRGGLTTDEQY
TRBD1,TRBV28,TRBJ2-2,ASSLWDRGKTGELF
-,TRBV2,TRBJ2-3,ASRGSLTDTQY
-,TRBV5-4,TRBJ2-2,ASSLEGVNTGELF
TRBD2,TRBV5-4,TRBJ2-1,ASSLAGGDLDEQF
-,TRBV30,TRBJ2-5,AWSVPPGQETQY
TRBD2,TRBV5-5,TRBJ2-1,ASSLAPSGFSYNEQF
TRBD1,TRBV7-7,TRBJ2-5,ASSPSTGAIKETQY
TRBD1,TRBV9,TRBJ2-5,ASSGDRVETQY
-,TRBV5-6,TRBJ2-3,ASSLRRVDTQY
-,TRBV5-1,TRBJ1-1,ASSLTPDTEAF
-,TRBV7-9,TRBJ2-1,ASSLRGGREQF